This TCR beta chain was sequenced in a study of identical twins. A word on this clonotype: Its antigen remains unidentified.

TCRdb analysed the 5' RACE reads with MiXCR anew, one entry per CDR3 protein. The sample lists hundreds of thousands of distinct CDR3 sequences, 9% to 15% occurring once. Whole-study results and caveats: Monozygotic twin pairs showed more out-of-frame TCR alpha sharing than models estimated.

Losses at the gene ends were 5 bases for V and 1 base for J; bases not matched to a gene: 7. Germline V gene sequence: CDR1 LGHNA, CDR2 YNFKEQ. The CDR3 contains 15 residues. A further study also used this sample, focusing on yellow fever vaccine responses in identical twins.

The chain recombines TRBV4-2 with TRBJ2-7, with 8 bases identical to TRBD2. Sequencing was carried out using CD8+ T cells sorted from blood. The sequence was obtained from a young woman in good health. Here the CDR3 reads CASSYMAGGSYEQYF. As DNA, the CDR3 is TGTGCCAGCAGCTATATGGCGGGGGGATCCTACGAGCAGTACTTC.